This TCR beta chain was profiled in a study of response to subunit inactivated influenza vaccine (dated by TCRdb to between 2017 and 2018). Describing the broader study: The study used deep quantitative T cell receptor repertoire profiling to track responses to a trivalent subunit inactivated influenza vaccine. The research as a whole found: According to the authors, only a limited number of new T cells may be recruited by each seasonal influenza vaccination.

On this clonotype itself: Its antigen has not been determined. Base-call qualities are not available, and no considerably larger clone is one nucleotide away.

Library preparation employed RT-PCR. Sequencing was carried out with an Illumina HiSeq 2500. The raw public data were reprocessed by TCRdb itself: fastp quality trimming at Q25, MiXCR clonotype calling, in-frame beta chains only. Every distinct CDR3 protein forms one entry, paired with its most common genes and DNA. In this sample the table shows about 780,000 distinct CDR3 sequences, about 18% of which occur a single time. The ten largest clonotypes hold 9.5% to 13% of the sample. This specimen was PBMCs from blood, taken roughly 5 days after vaccination. This TCR came from a man aged 50-59 years who received an inactivated influenza vaccine. Donor details come from another sample of the same person, matched by shared clones.

Read as DNA, the sequence is TGCAGCGTTAAACCGGCTAGCGGCAATGAGCAGTTCTTC. It encodes CSVKPASGNEQFF. The chain links TRBV29-1 with TRBJ2-1; TRBD2 matches 7 bases in the middle. Taken from cysteine to phenylalanine, the CDR3 has 13 residues. Only the CDR3 DNA stays, 39 bases, in frame from base 1. CDR1 SQVTM and CDR2 ANQGSEA were looked up in the germline V gene. The germline V end is reduced by 5 bases and the J end by 6 bases; junction bases left unmatched: 7.